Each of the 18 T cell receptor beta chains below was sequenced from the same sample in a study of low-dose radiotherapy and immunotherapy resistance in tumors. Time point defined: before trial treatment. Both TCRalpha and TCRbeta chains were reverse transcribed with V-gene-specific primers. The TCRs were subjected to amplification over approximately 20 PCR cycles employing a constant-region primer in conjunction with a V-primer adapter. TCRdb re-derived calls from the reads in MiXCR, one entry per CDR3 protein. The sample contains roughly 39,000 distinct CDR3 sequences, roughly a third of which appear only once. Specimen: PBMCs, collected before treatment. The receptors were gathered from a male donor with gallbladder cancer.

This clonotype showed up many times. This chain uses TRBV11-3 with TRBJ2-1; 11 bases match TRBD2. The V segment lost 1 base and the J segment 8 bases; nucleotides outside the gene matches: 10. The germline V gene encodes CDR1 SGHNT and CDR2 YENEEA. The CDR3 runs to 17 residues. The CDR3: CASSLGKLAGVEDEQFF. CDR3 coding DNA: TGTGCCAGCAGCTTAGGGAAACTAGCGGGAGTAGAGGATGAGCAGTTCTTC.

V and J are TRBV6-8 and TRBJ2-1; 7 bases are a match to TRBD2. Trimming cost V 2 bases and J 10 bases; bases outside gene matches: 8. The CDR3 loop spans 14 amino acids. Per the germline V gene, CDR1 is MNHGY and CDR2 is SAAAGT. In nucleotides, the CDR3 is TGTGCCAGCAGTTACACCTCCGGGACTATCGAGCAGTTCTTC. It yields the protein CASSYTSGTIEQFF.

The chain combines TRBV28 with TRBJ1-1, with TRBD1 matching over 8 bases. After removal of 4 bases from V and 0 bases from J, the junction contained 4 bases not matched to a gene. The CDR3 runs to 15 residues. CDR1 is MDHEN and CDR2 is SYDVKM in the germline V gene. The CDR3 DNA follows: TGTGCCAGCAGTTCGACAGGGGCTCTGAACACTGAAGCTTTCTTT. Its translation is CASSSTGALNTEAFF.

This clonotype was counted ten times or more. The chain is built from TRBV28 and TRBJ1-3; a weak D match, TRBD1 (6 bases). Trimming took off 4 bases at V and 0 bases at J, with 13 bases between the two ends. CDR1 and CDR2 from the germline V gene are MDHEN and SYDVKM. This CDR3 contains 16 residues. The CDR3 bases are TGTGCCAGCAGTTCATCAACAGGGACCTCTGGAAACACCATATATTTT. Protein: CASSSSTGTSGNTIYF.

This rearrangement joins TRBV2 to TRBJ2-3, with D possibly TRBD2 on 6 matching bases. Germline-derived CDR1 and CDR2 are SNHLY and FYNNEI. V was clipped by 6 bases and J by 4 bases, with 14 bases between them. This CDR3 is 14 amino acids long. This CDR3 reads CASRGGPPPDTQYF. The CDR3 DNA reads TGTGCCAGCAGGGGGGGACCTCCCCCAGATACGCAGTATTTT.

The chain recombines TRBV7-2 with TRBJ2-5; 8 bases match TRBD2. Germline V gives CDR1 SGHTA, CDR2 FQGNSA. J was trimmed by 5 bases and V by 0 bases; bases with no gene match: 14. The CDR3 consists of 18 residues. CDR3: CASSLALASGPSQETQYF. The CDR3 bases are TGTGCCAGCAGCTTAGCGCTAGCTAGCGGGCCATCCCAGGAGACCCAGTACTTC.

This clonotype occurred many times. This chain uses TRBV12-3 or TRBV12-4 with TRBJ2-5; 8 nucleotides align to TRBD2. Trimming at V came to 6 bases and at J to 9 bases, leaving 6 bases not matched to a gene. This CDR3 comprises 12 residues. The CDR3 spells CASSPGGGAQYF. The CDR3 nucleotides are TGTGCCAGCAGCCCGGGGGGGGGGGCCCAGTACTTC.

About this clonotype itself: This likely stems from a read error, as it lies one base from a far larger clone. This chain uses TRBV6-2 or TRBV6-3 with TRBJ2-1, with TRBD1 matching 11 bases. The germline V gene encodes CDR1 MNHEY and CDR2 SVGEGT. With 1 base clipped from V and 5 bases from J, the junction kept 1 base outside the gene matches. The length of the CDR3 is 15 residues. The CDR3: CASSYWDRGNNEQFF. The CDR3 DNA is TGTGCCAGCAGTTACTGGGACAGGGGGAACAATGAGCAGTTCTTC.

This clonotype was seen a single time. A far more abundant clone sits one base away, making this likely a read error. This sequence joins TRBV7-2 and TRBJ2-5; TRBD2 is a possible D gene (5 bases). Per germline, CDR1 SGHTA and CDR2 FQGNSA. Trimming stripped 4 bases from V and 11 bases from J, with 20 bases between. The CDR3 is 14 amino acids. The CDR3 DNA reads TGTGCCAGCAGCTGGGTTTTTGGTCCCGGGGAGCAGTACTTC. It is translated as CASSWVFGPGEQYF.

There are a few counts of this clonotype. CDR3 in amino acids: CAISDPGRTLWSYEQYF. CDR3 nucleotide sequence: TGTGCCATCAGTGACCCCGGGCGCACCCTTTGGTCCTACGAGCAGTACTTC. The V call is TRBV10-3, the J call TRBJ2-7; D is unclear. The CDR3 runs 17 residues. CDR1 ENHRY and CDR2 SYGVKD come from the germline V gene. V was cut by 3 bases and J by 1 base, with 19 bases left in between.

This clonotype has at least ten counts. The CDR3 sequence is CASSLDVGTHEQYF. In nucleotides, the CDR3 is TGTGCCAGCAGCTTAGATGTGGGGACCCACGAGCAGTACTTC. The J gene is TRBJ2-7, the V gene TRBV7-8; D tentatively fits TRBD1 or TRBD2 (5 bases each). V lost 1 base and J lost 5, with 12 bases in between. Germline values: CDR1 SGHVS, CDR2 FQNEAQ. The CDR3 sequence is 14 residues long.

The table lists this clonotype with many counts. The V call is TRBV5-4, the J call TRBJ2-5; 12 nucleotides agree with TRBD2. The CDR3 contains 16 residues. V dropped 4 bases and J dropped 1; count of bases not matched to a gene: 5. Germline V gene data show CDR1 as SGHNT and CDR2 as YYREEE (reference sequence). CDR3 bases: TGTGCCAGCAGCCCAGCACTAGCGGGGGGCCAAGAGACCCAGTACTTC. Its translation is CASSPALAGGQETQYF.

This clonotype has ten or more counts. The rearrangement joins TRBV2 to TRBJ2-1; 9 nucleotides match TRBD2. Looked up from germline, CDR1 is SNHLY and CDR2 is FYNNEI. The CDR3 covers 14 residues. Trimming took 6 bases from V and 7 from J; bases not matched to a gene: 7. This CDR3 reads CASRSSGSGNEQFF. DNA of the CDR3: TGTGCCAGCAGAAGTAGCGGGAGTGGTAATGAGCAGTTCTTC.

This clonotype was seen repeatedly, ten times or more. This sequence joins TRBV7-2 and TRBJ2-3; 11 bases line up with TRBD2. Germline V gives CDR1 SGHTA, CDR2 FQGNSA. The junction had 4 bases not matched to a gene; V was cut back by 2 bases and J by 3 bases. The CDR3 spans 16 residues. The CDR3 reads CASSLMPSGGTDTQYF. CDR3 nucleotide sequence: TGTGCCAGCAGCTTAATGCCTAGCGGGGGGACAGATACGCAGTATTTT.

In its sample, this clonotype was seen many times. The CDR3: CASSLGDRGYF. In nucleotides, the CDR3 is TGTGCCAGCAGCTTAGGGGACAGGGGGTATTTT. The chain employs TRBV7-8 and TRBJ2-3; 10 positions match TRBD1. V was clipped by 1 base and J by 14 bases; unmatched bases: 0. This CDR3 has 11 residues. Germline-derived CDR1 and CDR2 are SGHVS and FQNEAQ.

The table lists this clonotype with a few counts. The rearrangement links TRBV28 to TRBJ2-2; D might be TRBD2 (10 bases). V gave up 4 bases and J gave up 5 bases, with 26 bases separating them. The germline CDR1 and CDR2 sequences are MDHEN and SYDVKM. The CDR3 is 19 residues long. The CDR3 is CASSSRTGVPSGRTGELFF. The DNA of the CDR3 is TGTGCCAGCAGTTCCCGGACAGGGGTTCCTAGCGGGAGAACCGGGGAGCTGTTTTTT.

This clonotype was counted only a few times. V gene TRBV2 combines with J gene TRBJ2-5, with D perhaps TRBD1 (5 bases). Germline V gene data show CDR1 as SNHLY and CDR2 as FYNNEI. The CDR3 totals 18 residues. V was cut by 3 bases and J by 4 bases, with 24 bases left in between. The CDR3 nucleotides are TGTGCCAGCAGTGACCAAGCAGGGTTCCATCAGGTCGGAGAGACCCAGTACTTC. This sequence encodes CASSDQAGFHQVGETQYF.

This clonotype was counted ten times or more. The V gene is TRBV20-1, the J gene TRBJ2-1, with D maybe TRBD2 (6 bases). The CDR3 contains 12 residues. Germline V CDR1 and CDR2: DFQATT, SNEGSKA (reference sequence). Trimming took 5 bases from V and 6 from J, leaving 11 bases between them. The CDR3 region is CSAGRTINEQFF. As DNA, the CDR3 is TGCAGTGCTGGCCGGACTATCAATGAGCAGTTCTTC.